The clone carrying this T cell receptor (beta chain) has only one observation. What it binds is not known. Naive CD8 cells lacked CD45RO and underwent positive selection for CCR7, leaving out terminally differentiated effector memory CD45RA+ cells. CDR1 and CDR2 from the germline V gene are LGHNA and YNFKEQ. The CDR3 totals 15 residues. The V end lost 0 bases, the J end lost 4 bases, and 12 bases lay between the germline ends. This sample was taken from a study of shared clonotypes between healthy human individuals. Study-level results: Compared with clonotypes that all four donors shared, non-shared clonotypes had lower generation probabilities.

The study ran the assay at deep level. Each subset's genomic DNA was split evenly across several immunoSEQ plates. In the original workflow: ImmunoSEQ sequences covered only the junction and lacked quality scores; filtering therefore differed. Using immunoSEQ multiplex PCR, the repertoire was profiled, and TCRdb retains in-frame clones only, with some absent. The V and J calls and the clone size are those of that table, but D and trimming were determined from the DNA. The table includes fewer than 850,000 clones, roughly 96% detected once. This sequence originates from a man between 25 and 39 years old in good health. Sample: naive CD8+ T cells sorted from blood. The V call is TRBV4-2, the J call TRBJ1-2; a possible D gene is TRBD1 (6 bases). In DNA form, the CDR3 reads TGTGCCAGCAGCCAAGATATGGGGGCTTTCTATGGCTACACCTTC. Its translation: CASSQDMGAFYGYTF.